This TCR beta chain was observed in a study of T cell changes during pregnancy in multiple sclerosis (dated by TCRdb to between 2018 and 2021). Study-level background: The study examined how the T cell repertoire changed over the course of pregnancy in women with multiple sclerosis.

Comment on this clone: Which antigen it targets is not known. Base quality data are lacking; no much larger clone is found one base away.

The CDR3 spans 13 residues, from the cysteine through the phenylalanine. CDR3 DNA only is kept here, 39 bases in frame from base 1. Sequences WSHSY (CDR1) and SAAADI (CDR2) are obtained from the germline V gene. The trim is 8 bases for V and 3 bases for J, with a gap of 13 bases between the germline ends. Library construction relied on the immunoSEQ multiplex PCR assay. TCRdb took this table from immuneACCESS and kept in-frame rearrangements with V and J called. Such tables lack part of the clones; where checked against another copy, unresolved V genes explain under half of the gap, and the rest is unexplained. For this sample there are about 73,000 clones; about 90% appear just once. Over 7.5% of the sample goes to the ten largest clones.

This sequence uses TRBV10-2 and TRBJ2-5; the D region possibly corresponds to TRBD2 (6 bases align). The source of this sequence is a female donor in good health, enrolled as a control in a pregnancy study. The input for sequencing was peripheral blood, taken after pregnancy. In nucleotide form, the sequence is TGCGCCAGCCGACGGGGGATTAAAGAGACCCAGTACTTC. It is translated as CASRRGIKETQYF.